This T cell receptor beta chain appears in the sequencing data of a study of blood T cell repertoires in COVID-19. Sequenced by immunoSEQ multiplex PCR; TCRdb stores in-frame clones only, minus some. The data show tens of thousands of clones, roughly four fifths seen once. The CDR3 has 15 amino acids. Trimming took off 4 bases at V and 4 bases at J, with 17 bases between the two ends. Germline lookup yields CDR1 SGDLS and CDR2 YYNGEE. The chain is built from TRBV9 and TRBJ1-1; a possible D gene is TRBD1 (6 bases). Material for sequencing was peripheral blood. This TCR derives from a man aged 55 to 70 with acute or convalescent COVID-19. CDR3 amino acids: CASSNALGGATEAFF. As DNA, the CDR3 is TGTGCCAGCAGCAATGCCCTCGGGGGGGCCACTGAAGCTTTCTTT.